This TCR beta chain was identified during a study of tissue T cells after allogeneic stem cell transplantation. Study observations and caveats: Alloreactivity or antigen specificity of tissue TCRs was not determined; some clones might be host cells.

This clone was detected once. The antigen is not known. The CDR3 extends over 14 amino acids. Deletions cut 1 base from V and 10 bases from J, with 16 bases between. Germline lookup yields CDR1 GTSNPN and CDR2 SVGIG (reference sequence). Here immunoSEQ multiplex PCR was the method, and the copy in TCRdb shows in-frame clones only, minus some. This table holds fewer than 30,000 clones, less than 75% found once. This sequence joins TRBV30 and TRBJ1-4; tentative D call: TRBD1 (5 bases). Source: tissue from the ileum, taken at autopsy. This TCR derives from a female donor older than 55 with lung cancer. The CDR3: CAWSALGVEGKLFF. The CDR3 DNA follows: TGTGCCTGGAGTGCCCTAGGGGTTGAGGGAAAACTGTTTTTT.